This paragraph covers one TCR beta chain sequence. Antigen specificity is unknown. This entry comes from a study of cytomegalovirus exposure and HLA in healthy donors. PCR primers comprised 60 Vbeta and 13 Jbeta primers. Using immunoSEQ multiplex PCR, the repertoire was profiled, and TCRdb retains in-frame clones only, with some absent. The sample has roughly 130,000 clones; 80% are singletons. Trimming cost V 6 bases and J 6 bases; bases outside gene matches: 9. Germline CDR1 and CDR2: MDHEN and SYDVKM. The CDR3 consists of 14 residues. Findings of the study overall: An analysis done earlier found most TCR beta V segments productive about 87% or about 30% of the time. In a later analysis, HLA-associated beta chains showed higher expansion and lower generation probabilities than comparable chains. The majority of CMV-associated TCR beta chains were reported as apparently HLA-restricted in a later analysis.

This sequence was found in a man aged 40-50 years in good health and CMV-seronegative. The rearrangement joins TRBV28 to TRBJ2-7; 9 positions match TRBD1. Sample: PBMCs. The DNA for the CDR3 is TGTGCCAGCAGAACACCGGGACAGGGCTTCGAGCAGTACTTC. This translates into CASRTPGQGFEQYF.